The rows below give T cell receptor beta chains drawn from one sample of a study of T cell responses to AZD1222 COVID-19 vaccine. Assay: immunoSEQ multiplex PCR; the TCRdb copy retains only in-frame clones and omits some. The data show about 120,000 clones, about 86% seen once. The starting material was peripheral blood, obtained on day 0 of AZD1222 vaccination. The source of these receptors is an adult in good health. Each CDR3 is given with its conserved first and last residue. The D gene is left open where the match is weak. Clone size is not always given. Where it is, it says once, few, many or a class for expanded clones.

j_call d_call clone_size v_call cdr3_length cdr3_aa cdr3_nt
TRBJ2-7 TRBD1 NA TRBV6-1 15 CASSESPGGPYEQYF TGTGCCAGCAGTGAATCTCCAGGGGGCCCCTACGAGCAGTACTTC
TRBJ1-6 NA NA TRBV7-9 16 CASSLALGTYNSPLHF TGTGCCAGCAGCTTAGCCCTGGGAACCTATAATTCACCCCTCCACTTT
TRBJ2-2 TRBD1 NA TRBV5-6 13 CASSFYRGGELFF TGTGCCAGCAGCTTTTACAGGGGCGGGGAGCTGTTTTTT
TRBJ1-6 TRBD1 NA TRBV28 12 CASGTGNSPLHF TGTGCCAGCGGGACAGGGAACTCACCCCTCCACTTT
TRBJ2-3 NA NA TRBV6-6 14 CASKAKTSTDTQYF TGTGCCAGCAAGGCAAAGACCAGCACAGATACGCAGTATTTT
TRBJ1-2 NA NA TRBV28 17 CASRSPQGRSTNYGYTF TGTGCCAGCAGATCACCCCAGGGGCGGTCGACTAACTATGGCTACACCTTC
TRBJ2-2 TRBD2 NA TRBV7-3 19 CASSLMTSGQILGTGELFF TGTGCCAGCAGCTTAATGACTAGCGGGCAGATCTTGGGCACCGGGGAGCTGTTTTTT
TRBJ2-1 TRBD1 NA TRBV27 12 CASSTGGFGQFF TGTGCCAGCTCTACAGGGGGTTTCGGGCAGTTCTTC
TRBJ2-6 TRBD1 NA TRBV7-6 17 CASSWGQGADGANVLTF TGTGCCAGCAGCTGGGGACAGGGGGCGGATGGGGCCAACGTCCTGACTTTC
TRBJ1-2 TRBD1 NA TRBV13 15 CASSPWDRTPYGYTF TGTGCCAGCAGCCCCTGGGACAGGACTCCCTATGGCTACACCTTC
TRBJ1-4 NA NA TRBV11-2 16 CASSLVRGPYPRKLFF TGTGCCAGCAGCTTAGTCCGCGGGCCCTACCCTCGAAAACTGTTTTTT
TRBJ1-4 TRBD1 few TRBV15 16 CATSRLRDSFNEKLFF TGTGCCACCAGCCGCCTCAGGGACAGCTTTAATGAAAAACTGTTTTTT
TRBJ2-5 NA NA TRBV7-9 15 CASSLDGGSQETQYF TGTGCCAGCAGCTTAGATGGGGGCAGTCAAGAGACCCAGTACTTC
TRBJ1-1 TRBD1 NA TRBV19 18 CASSIAQGASFPGTEAFF TGTGCCAGTAGTATAGCACAGGGGGCCTCTTTTCCGGGCACTGAAGCTTTCTTT
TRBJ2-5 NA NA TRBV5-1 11 CASHVQETQYF TGCGCCAGCCATGTTCAAGAGACCCAGTACTTC
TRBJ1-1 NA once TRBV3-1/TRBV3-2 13 CASRGTSGTEAFF TGTGCCAGCAGGGGAACAAGCGGAACTGAAGCTTTCTTT
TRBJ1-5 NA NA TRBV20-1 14 CSASRGGSNQPQHF TGCAGTGCTAGTAGGGGGGGCAGCAATCAGCCCCAGCATTTT
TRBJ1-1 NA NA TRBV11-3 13 CASSFGENTEAFF TGTGCCAGCAGCTTCGGGGAGAACACTGAAGCTTTCTTT
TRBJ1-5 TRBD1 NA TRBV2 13 CASRGQANQPQHF TGTGCCAGCAGAGGACAGGCCAATCAGCCCCAGCATTTT
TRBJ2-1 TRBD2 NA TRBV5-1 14 CASSGTSEWGEQFF TGCGCCAGTTCCGGGACTAGCGAGTGGGGTGAGCAGTTCTTC
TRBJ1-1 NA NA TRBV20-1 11 CSASQKFEAFF TGCAGTGCTAGCCAAAAGTTTGAAGCTTTCTTT
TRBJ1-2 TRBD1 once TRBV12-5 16 CASGLVQWDRLYGYTF TGTGCTAGTGGTTTGGTACAATGGGACAGACTCTATGGCTACACCTTC
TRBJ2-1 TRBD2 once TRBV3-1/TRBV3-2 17 CASSQVPGVAGGNEQFF TGTGCCAGCAGCCAAGTACCAGGGGTAGCGGGAGGTAATGAGCAGTTCTTC
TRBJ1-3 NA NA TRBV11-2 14 CASSRQYSGNTIYF TGTGCCAGCAGCCGACAGTACTCTGGAAACACCATATATTTT
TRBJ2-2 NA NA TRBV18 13 CASSPQNTGELFF TGTGCCAGCTCACCTCAGAACACCGGGGAGCTGTTTTTT
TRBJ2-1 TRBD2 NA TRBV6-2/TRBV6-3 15 CASSYRASGSFEQFF TGTGCCAGCAGTTACCGGGCTAGCGGGAGTTTTGAGCAGTTCTTC
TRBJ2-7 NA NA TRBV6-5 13 CASRRTELYEQYF TGTGCCAGCAGAAGGACAGAACTTTACGAGCAGTACTTC
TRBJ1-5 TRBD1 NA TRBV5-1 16 CASSLSWTGSPQPQHF TGCGCCAGCAGCTTGTCATGGACAGGGTCCCCTCAGCCCCAGCATTTT
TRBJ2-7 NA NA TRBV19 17 CASSMQGHGLSSYEQYF TGTGCCAGTAGTATGCAGGGACACGGCCTAAGCTCCTACGAGCAGTACTTC
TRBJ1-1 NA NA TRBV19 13 CASTKPQGTEAFF TGTGCCAGTACCAAACCCCAGGGTACTGAAGCTTTCTTT
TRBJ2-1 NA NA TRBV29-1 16 CSTAPWNQGKYNEQFF TGCAGCACCGCCCCGTGGAATCAGGGAAAGTACAATGAGCAGTTCTTC
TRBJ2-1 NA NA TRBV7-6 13 CASSSRQGNEQFF TGTGCCAGCAGCTCCCGGCAGGGAAATGAGCAGTTCTTC
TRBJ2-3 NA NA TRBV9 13 CASSRDRTDTQYF TGTGCCAGCAGCCGGGACCGCACAGATACGCAGTATTTT
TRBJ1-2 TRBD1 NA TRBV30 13 CAWGGQGAKGYTF TGTGCCTGGGGGGGACAGGGGGCGAAGGGCTACACCTTC
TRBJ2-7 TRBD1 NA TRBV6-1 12 CASSKQGPEQYF TGTGCCAGCAGTAAACAGGGGCCCGAGCAGTACTTC
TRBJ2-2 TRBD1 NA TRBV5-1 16 CASSFDRGANTGELFF TGCGCCAGCAGCTTCGACAGGGGCGCGAACACCGGGGAGCTGTTTTTT
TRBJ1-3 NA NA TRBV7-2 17 CASSLGGRAFSGNTIYF TGTGCCAGCAGCTTAGGGGGACGGGCCTTCTCTGGAAACACCATATATTTT
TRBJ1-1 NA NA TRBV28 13 CASRLGGSTEAFF TGTGCCAGCAGATTGGGAGGGAGCACTGAAGCTTTCTTT
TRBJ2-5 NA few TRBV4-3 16 CASSQDLSDRTETQYF TGCGCCAGCAGCCAAGATCTTTCCGACCGGACGGAGACCCAGTACTTC
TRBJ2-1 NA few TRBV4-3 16 CASSQGRGQMGREQFF TGCGCCAGCAGCCAAGGTCGGGGGCAAATGGGACGTGAGCAGTTCTTC
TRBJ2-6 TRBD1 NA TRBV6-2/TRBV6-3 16 CASSLTGGSGANVLTF TGTGCCAGCAGTCTGACAGGGGGCTCTGGGGCCAACGTCCTGACTTTC
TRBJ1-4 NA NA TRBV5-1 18 CASSLSPAGSARDEKLFF TGCGCCAGCAGCTTGTCGCCGGCAGGGTCCGCTCGAGATGAAAAACTGTTTTTT
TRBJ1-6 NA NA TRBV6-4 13 CASSEGYNSPLHF TGTGCCAGCAGTGAGGGCTATAATTCACCCCTCCACTTT
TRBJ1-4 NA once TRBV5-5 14 CASSLGDGREKLFF TGTGCCAGCAGCTTGGGCGACGGGAGAGAAAAACTGTTTTTT
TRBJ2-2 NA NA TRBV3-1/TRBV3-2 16 CASSQGSGTNTGELFF TGTGCCAGCAGCCAAGGGAGCGGCACGAACACCGGGGAGCTGTTTTTT
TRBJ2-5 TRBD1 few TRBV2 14 CASSANRDSETQYF TGTGCCAGCAGTGCCAACCGGGACAGCGAGACCCAGTACTTC
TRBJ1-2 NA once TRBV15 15 CATSRPGAERYGYTF TGTGCCACCAGCAGACCAGGGGCAGAGAGATATGGCTACACCTTC
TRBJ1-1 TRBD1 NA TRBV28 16 CASSGPGTGEGTEAFF TGTGCCAGCAGTGGTCCCGGGACAGGGGAGGGCACTGAAGCTTTCTTT
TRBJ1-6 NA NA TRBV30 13 CAWRLGNNSPLHF TGTGCCTGGAGGTTAGGGAATAATTCACCCCTCCACTTT